Listed below are T cell receptor beta chains from one sample, sequenced in a study of shared clonotypes between healthy human individuals. The assay was immunoSEQ multiplex PCR, and TCRdb's table has in-frame clones only and misses some. The table records fewer than 800,000 clones, about 92% of them present only once. Sequences were obtained from naive CD8+ T cells sorted from blood. The source is a man aged 25-45 years in good health. The CDR3 runs from the conserved cysteine through the conserved F or W. D genes are given only for firm matches. Clone size is shown for a subset of rows, as once, few, many or a class of expanded clone.

v_call,j_call,clone_size,d_call,cdr3_nt,cdr3_aa
TRBV7-9,TRBJ2-3,.,TRBD2,TGTGCCAGCTGGGGACTAGCGACGACAGATACGCAGTATTTT,CASWGLATTDTQYF
TRBV29-1,TRBJ2-1,.,.,TGCAGCGTTGAAGATCTTCACCGAGCCTACAATGAGCAGTTCTTC,CSVEDLHRAYNEQFF
TRBV4-3,TRBJ2-1,.,.,TGCGCCAGCAGCCAATTAGGGCGATTAGATCGGGGCAATGAGCAGTTCTTC,CASSQLGRLDRGNEQFF
TRBV27,TRBJ2-1,.,TRBD2,TGTGCCAGCAGTCTCCCCCCGGGGGGGAGGGACTACAATGAGCAGTTCTTC,CASSLPPGGRDYNEQFF
TRBV19,TRBJ2-7,.,.,TGTGCCAGTAGTATTAGGGCGTCCGGGGTTTACGAGCAGTACTTC,CASSIRASGVYEQYF
TRBV2,TRBJ2-5,.,TRBD2,TGTGCCAGCAGGACCGGGACTAACAAAGAGACCCAGTACTTC,CASRTGTNKETQYF
TRBV13,TRBJ2-2,.,TRBD1,TGTGCCAGCAGCACGACAGGGCCCCCCGGGGAGCTGTTTTTT,CASSTTGPPGELFF
TRBV4-1,TRBJ2-2,.,TRBD1,TGCGCCAGCAGCCACGAACCGGGACAGGGGGTTACCGGGGAGCTGTTTTTT,CASSHEPGQGVTGELFF
TRBV14,TRBJ2-1,.,.,TGTGCCAGCAGCTCACGAACCGGGACTGACTACAATGAGCAGTTCTTC,CASSSRTGTDYNEQFF
TRBV27,TRBJ2-1,.,TRBD1,TGTGCCAGCAGTTTATATACTCCAGGGGGCTCCTACAATGAGCAGTTCTTC,CASSLYTPGGSYNEQFF
TRBV6-6,TRBJ2-1,once,TRBD2,TGTGCCAGCAGTGTGACTAGCTATGAGCAGTTCTTC,CASSVTSYEQFF
TRBV27,TRBJ2-2,.,.,TGTGCCAGCAGTTTTGGGACGGTCCCGAACACCGGGGAGCTGTTTTTT,CASSFGTVPNTGELFF
TRBV19,TRBJ1-1,.,.,TGTGCCAGTAGTATATCGAGACGAGGGAACACTGAAGCTTTCTTT,CASSISRRGNTEAFF
TRBV7-9,TRBJ2-3,.,.,TGTGCCAGCAGCTTAACGCCGACAGCGCAGTATTTT,CASSLTPTAQYF
TRBV2,TRBJ2-1,.,.,TGTGCCAGCAGTCCCGGGACCGACTCCTACAATGAGCAGTTCTTC,CASSPGTDSYNEQFF
TRBV30,TRBJ2-5,.,TRBD2,TGTGCCTGGAGTGTTGGGAGTAGCGGGATCCAAGAGACCCAGTACTTC,CAWSVGSSGIQETQYF
TRBV27,TRBJ2-2,.,TRBD1,TGTGCCAGCACCAAATTGGGACAGGGGTACACCGGGGAGCTGTTTTTT,CASTKLGQGYTGELFF
TRBV9,TRBJ2-2,.,.,TGTGCCAGCAGCGTAGACCAAGAAGGGGAGCTGTTTTTT,CASSVDQEGELFF
TRBV5-5,TRBJ1-1,once,.,TGTGCCAGCAGCGCCGACCGGAGCACTGAAGCTTTCTTT,CASSADRSTEAFF
TRBV2,TRBJ2-5,.,TRBD2,TGTGCCAGCAGTGAGAATAGCGGGAGTACCCAAGAGACCCAGTACTTC,CASSENSGSTQETQYF
TRBV15,TRBJ2-2,.,.,TGTGCCACCAGCAGAGAGCGGAGGACAGACTTCACCGGGGAGCTGTTTTTT,CATSRERRTDFTGELFF
TRBV19,TRBJ2-2,.,.,TGTGCCAGTAGTAACTACGGGGAGCTGTTTTTT,CASSNYGELFF
TRBV7-2,TRBJ2-7,.,.,TGTGCCAGCAGCTCTCCCATGGGGGGCTACGAGCAGTACTTC,CASSSPMGGYEQYF
TRBV5-6,TRBJ1-5,.,.,TGTGCCAGCAGCTTGAGCGGCCAGAGCAATCAGCCCCAGCATTTT,CASSLSGQSNQPQHF
TRBV7-9,TRBJ1-1,.,TRBD1,TGCGCCAGCTCCCCGGGACAGGGGTACACTGAAGCTTTCTTT,CASSPGQGYTEAFF
TRBV27,TRBJ2-1,.,.,TGTGCCAGCAGTTTGAGCGGGTCCTACAATGAGCAGTTCTTC,CASSLSGSYNEQFF
TRBV7-6,TRBJ2-7,.,.,TGTGCCAGCAGCCCGGACATCTCCTACGAGCAGTACTTC,CASSPDISYEQYF
TRBV10-2,TRBJ2-7,.,.,TGCGCCAGCAGTGAGTCGACTCGCCTCTACGAGCAGTACTTC,CASSESTRLYEQYF
TRBV5-1,TRBJ2-7,.,.,TGCGCCAGCAGCTTGGCCCCGACAGGCTCCTACGAGCAGTACTTC,CASSLAPTGSYEQYF
TRBV19,TRBJ2-1,.,.,TGTGCCAGTAGTATAATACAGTCTAATGAGCAGTTCTTC,CASSIIQSNEQFF
TRBV7-9,TRBJ2-1,.,TRBD1,TGTGCCAGCAGCTGGGACAGTGCACACAATGAGCAGTTCTTC,CASSWDSAHNEQFF